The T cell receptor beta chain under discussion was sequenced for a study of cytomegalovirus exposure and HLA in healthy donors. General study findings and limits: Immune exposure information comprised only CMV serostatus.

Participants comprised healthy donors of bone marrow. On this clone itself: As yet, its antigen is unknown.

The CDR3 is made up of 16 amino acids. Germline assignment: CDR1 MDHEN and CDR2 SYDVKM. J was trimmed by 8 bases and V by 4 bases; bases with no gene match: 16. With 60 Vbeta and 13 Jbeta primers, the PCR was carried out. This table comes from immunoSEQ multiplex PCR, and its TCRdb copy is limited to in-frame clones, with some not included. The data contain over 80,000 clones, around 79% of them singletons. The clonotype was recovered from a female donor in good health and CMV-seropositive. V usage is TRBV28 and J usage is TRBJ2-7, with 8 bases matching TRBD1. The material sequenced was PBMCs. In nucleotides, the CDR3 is TGTGCCAGCAGTTCCCCCGGACAGGGAAGTATGTTGCAGCAGTACTTC. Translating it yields CASSSPGQGSMLQQYF.